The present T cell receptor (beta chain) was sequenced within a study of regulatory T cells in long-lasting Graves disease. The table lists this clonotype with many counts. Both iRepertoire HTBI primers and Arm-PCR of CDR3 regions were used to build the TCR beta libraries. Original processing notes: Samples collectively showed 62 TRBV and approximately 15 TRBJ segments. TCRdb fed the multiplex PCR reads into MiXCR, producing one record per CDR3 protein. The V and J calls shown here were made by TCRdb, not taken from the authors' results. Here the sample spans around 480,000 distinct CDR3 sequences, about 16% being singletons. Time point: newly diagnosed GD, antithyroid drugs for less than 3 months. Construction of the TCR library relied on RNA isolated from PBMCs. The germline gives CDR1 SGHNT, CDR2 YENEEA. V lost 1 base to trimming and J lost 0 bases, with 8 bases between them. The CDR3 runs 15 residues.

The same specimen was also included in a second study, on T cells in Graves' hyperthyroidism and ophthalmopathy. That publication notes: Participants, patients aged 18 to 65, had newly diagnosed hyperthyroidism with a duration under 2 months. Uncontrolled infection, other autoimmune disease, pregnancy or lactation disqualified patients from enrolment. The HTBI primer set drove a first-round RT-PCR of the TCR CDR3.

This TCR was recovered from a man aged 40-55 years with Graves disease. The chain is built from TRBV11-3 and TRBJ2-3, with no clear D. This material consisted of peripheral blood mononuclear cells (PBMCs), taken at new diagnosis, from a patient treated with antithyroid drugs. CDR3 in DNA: TGTGCCAGCAGCTTAGCCCCGAGAAGCACAGATACGCAGTATTTT. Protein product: CASSLAPRSTDTQYF.